The sequence of this TCR beta chain was determined in a study of cytomegalovirus exposure and HLA in healthy donors. Sequencing used immunoSEQ multiplex PCR; TCRdb keeps in-frame clones, though not all of them. The table has 100,000 to 150,000 clones, 88% seen once; the top ten hold roughly 1.4%. CDR1 is ENHRY, CDR2 SYGVKD, per germline. The CDR3 length is 11 residues. Trimming cost V 10 bases and J 2 bases, with 8 bases left between them. This sequence was found in a man aged 25-45 years in good health and CMV-seronegative. The chain is built from TRBV10-3 and TRBJ2-5, with D perhaps TRBD2 (5 bases). Sequencing used PBMCs. The CDR3 bases are TGTGCCACCGGGGTACAAGAGACCCAGTACTTC. Protein: CATGVQETQYF.